One and the same sample provided the 20 T cell receptor beta chains below, sequenced in a study of blood T cell repertoires in COVID-19. The assay was immunoSEQ multiplex PCR, and TCRdb's table has in-frame clones only and misses some. Of 150,000 to 200,000 clones listed, around nine tenths are singletons. The sample comprised peripheral blood. These receptors were taken from a young man with active or convalescent COVID-19.

The chain uses TRBV20-1 and TRBJ1-4; unclear D gene. V lost 4 bases and J 8 bases, leaving 8 bases between the germline ends. The CDR3 sequence is 11 residues long. Germline CDR1 and CDR2: DFQATT and SNEGSKA (reference sequence). This CDR3 is CSAKSQEKLFF. The CDR3 DNA sequence: TGCAGTGCTAAGTCCCAGGAAAAACTGTTTTTT.

The chain has TRBV6-1 and TRBJ2-7; possible D gene TRBD1, 5 bases. V lost 1 base and J lost 2, with 12 bases in between. The CDR3 contains 15 residues. Per the germline V gene, CDR1 is MNHNS and CDR2 is SASEGT. This CDR3 is CASSEGGQGTYEQYV. The CDR3 DNA is TGTGCCAGCAGTGAAGGGGGTCAGGGTACCTACGAGCAGTACGTC.

The genes are TRBV7-2 and TRBJ2-5, with D maybe TRBD2 (6 bases). Looked up from germline, CDR1 is SGHTA and CDR2 is FQGNSA. V was pared by 1 base and J by 5 bases, with 11 bases between. The CDR3 has 14 residues. The CDR3: CASSLVLAHETQYF. The DNA for the CDR3 is TGTGCCAGCAGCTTAGTACTAGCTCACGAGACCCAGTACTTC. The variable domain in full, with the rest retrieved from reference TRBV7-2 and TRBJ2-5, is GAGVSQSPSNKVTEKGKDVELRCDPISGHTALYWYRQSLGQGLEFLIYFQGNSAPDKSGLPSDRFSAERTGGSVSTLTIQRTQQEDSAVYLCASSLVLAHETQYFGPGTRLLVL.

A single count supports this clone. The chain recombines TRBV7-9 with TRBJ1-2; 9 nucleotides agree with TRBD1. CDR1 and CDR2 from the germline V gene are SEHNR and FQNEAQ (reference sequence). V gave up 5 bases and J gave up 3 bases; unmatched junction bases: 7. The CDR3 has 15 amino acids. The CDR3 coding sequence is TGTGCCAGCAGCCCCTCGGGACAGGGTGACTATGGCTACACCTTC. Amino acids: CASSPSGQGDYGYTF.

The chain combines TRBV29-1 with TRBJ1-1; D is uncertain. The germline V and J ends were trimmed by 6 bases and 7 bases, with 15 bases remaining between them. This CDR3 is 12 amino acids long. Germline V gene lookup returns CDR1 SQVTM and CDR2 ANQGSEA. The CDR3 loop reads CSVSAEGLEAFF. The CDR3 nucleotides are TGCAGCGTGTCGGCTGAGGGCCTTGAAGCTTTCTTT. Based on the CDR3 plus reference TRBV29-1 and TRBJ1-1, the full variable domain is SAVISQKPSRDICQRGTSLTIQCQVDSQVTMMFWYRQQPGQSLTLIATANQGSEATYESGFVIDKFPISRPNLTFSTLTVSNMSPEDSSIYLCSVSAEGLEAFFGQGTRLTVV.

The V and J genes are TRBV12-5 and TRBJ2-5; TRBD1 is a possible D gene (5 bases). CDR3 length: 17 residues. The germline V gene has CDR1 LGHNT and CDR2 FRNRAP. Deletions cut 2 bases from V and 5 bases from J, with 21 bases between. The CDR3 loop is CASGLTPRRAAEETQYF. The CDR3 DNA reads as TGTGCTAGTGGTTTGACACCCCGCAGGGCCGCCGAGGAGACCCAGTACTTC. The entire variable domain, with the rest obtained from reference TRBV12-5 and TRBJ2-5, is as follows: DARVTQTPRHKVTEMGQEVTMRCQPILGHNTVFWYRQTMMQGLELLAYFRNRAPLDDSGMPKDRFSAEMPDATLATLKIQPSEPRDSAVYFCASGLTPRRAAEETQYFGPGTRLLVL.

The chain joins TRBV13 to TRBJ2-1; 7 bases align to TRBD1. CDR1 and CDR2 from the germline V gene are PRHDT and FYEKMQ (reference sequence). With 4 bases clipped from V and 3 bases from J, the junction kept 6 bases outside the gene matches. This CDR3 has 15 residues. The CDR3 nucleotides are TGTGCCAGCAGCTCTAAGACAGGGAACTACAATGAGCAGTTCTTC. Its protein product is CASSSKTGNYNEQFF.

The chain has TRBV5-1 and TRBJ2-1; 7 positions agree with TRBD1. This CDR3 contains 14 residues. The ends lost 4 bases at V and 7 bases at J; junction bases unmatched: 8. CDR1 is SGHRS and CDR2 is YFSETQ in the germline V gene. The CDR3 is CASSVRDSYNEQFF. Written as DNA, the CDR3 is TGCGCCAGCAGCGTTCGGGACAGTTATAATGAGCAGTTCTTC.

The rearrangement uses TRBV9 and TRBJ1-5; no clear D gene. Germline CDR1 and CDR2: SGDLS and YYNGEE. The V gene lost 2 bases and the J gene lost 4 bases, with 13 bases spanning the gap. The CDR3 sequence is 15 residues long. The CDR3 sequence: CASSVGILGNQPQHF. The CDR3 nucleotides read TGTGCCAGCAGCGTCGGAATACTCGGGAATCAGCCCCAGCATTTT.

This chain links TRBV20-1 with TRBJ2-7; the D gene is possibly TRBD2 (6 bases). Between the trimmed V and J ends, which lost 3 bases and 2 bases, there was a span of 17 bases. The CDR3 has 15 residues. Per the germline V gene, CDR1 is DFQATT and CDR2 is SNEGSKA (reference sequence). CDR3 loop: CSASGVGSGTYEQYF. CDR3 DNA sequence: TGCAGTGCTAGTGGGGTGGGTAGCGGCACCTACGAGCAGTACTTC.

This chain links TRBV6-1 with TRBJ2-5; maybe TRBD1 (5 bases). CDR3 length equals 17 residues. Germline V lookup: CDR1 MNHNS, CDR2 SASEGT. Between the trimmed V and J ends, which lost 3 bases and 5 bases, there was a span of 22 bases. In nucleotides, the CDR3 is TGTGCCAGCAGTGACCTGGGGCCCGGTAAAGTATCGGAGACCCAGTACTTC. Translated: CASSDLGPGKVSETQYF.

The V call is TRBV6-5, the J call TRBJ1-5, with D possibly matching TRBD1 (5 bases). The CDR3 sequence is 15 residues long. V lost 6 bases to trimming and J lost 6 bases, with 18 bases between them. CDR1 and CDR2 from the germline V gene are MNHEY and SVGAGI. CDR3 sequence: CASSPSGGAGQPQHF. DNA of the CDR3: TGTGCCAGCAGCCCCAGTGGAGGGGCGGGTCAGCCCCAGCATTTT.

The rearrangement joins TRBV25-1 to TRBJ2-7; D is unresolved. CDR3 length: 14 residues. V was cut by 0 bases and J by 0 bases, with 6 bases left in between. CDR1 and CDR2 from the germline V gene are MGHDK and SYGVNS. The CDR3 loop is CASSEYFSSYEQYV. CDR3 bases: TGTGCCAGCAGTGAATATTTCAGCTCCTACGAGCAGTACGTC.

This rearrangement joins TRBV5-4 to TRBJ2-1; D perhaps matches TRBD1 (6 bases). V shed 2 bases and J shed 2 bases, with 11 bases lying between them. The CDR3 is 15 residues long. Germline CDR1 SGHNT, CDR2 YYREEE (reference sequence). The DNA for the CDR3 is TGTGCCAGCAGCTTACCAGGACAGACCTACAATGAGCAGTTCTTC. Encoded protein: CASSLPGQTYNEQFF.

The chain employs TRBV6-5 and TRBJ1-5; weak D call: TRBD1 (5 bases). V lost 0 bases and J 4 bases, leaving 7 bases between the germline ends. Per germline, CDR1 MNHEY and CDR2 SVGAGI. CDR3 length: 14 residues. The chain's CDR3 is CASSYSAGNQPQHF. The CDR3 DNA reads TGTGCCAGCAGTTACTCGGCAGGGAATCAGCCCCAGCATTTT.

CDR3 protein: CASSPKPSYNEQFF. The CDR3 DNA sequence: TGTGCCAGCAGCCCCAAGCCCTCCTACAATGAGCAGTTCTTC. The chain couples TRBV5-6 to TRBJ2-1, with unresolved D. CDR3 length: 14 amino acids. V gave up 4 bases and J gave up 0 bases, with 8 bases separating them. Germline CDR1 is SGHDT and CDR2 is YYEEEE.

The gene calls are TRBV5-1 and TRBJ1-1; TRBD1 matches at 7 bases. The germline V gene has CDR1 SGHRS and CDR2 YFSETQ. The CDR3 is 15 amino acids. Losses at the gene ends were 0 bases for V and 2 bases for J; bases not matched to a gene: 4. The CDR3, as DNA: TGCGCCAGCAGCTTGGTTGCAGGGGGAAACACTGAAGCTTTCTTT. It translates to CASSLVAGGNTEAFF. Supplemented by reference TRBV5-1 and TRBJ1-1, the full variable domain reads KAGVTQTPRYLIKTRGQQVTLSCSPISGHRSVSWYQQTPGQGLQFLFEYFSETQRNKGNFPGRFSGRQFSNSRSEMNVSTLELGDSALYLCASSLVAGGNTEAFFGQGTRLTVV.

This chain uses TRBV6-5 with TRBJ1-2; D unresolved. Trimming left V 7 bases short and J 9 bases short, with 18 bases between. The CDR3 has 13 amino acids. The germline gives CDR1 MNHEY, CDR2 SVGAGI. The CDR3 DNA follows: TGTGCCAGCACCAAAACGGGGTCTTCTAGCTACACCTTC. As protein: CASTKTGSSSYTF.

J is TRBJ2-1 and V is TRBV30; 7 bases match TRBD2. V lost 0 bases to trimming and J lost 6 bases; unmatched junction nucleotides: 5. Germline lookup yields CDR1 GTSNPN and CDR2 SVGIG (reference sequence). The length of the CDR3 is 14 residues. The CDR3 coding sequence is TGTGCCTGGAGTGTTCCTCCTAGCGGCAATGAGCAGTTCTTC. Residues: CAWSVPPSGNEQFF.

The chain recombines TRBV9 with TRBJ1-1; 8 bases match TRBD1. Germline CDR1 is SGDLS and CDR2 is YYNGEE. The CDR3 runs to 15 residues. Losses at the gene ends were 1 base for V and 0 bases for J; bases not matched to a gene: 2. CDR3 residues: CASSVQGAMNTEAFF. DNA of the CDR3: TGTGCCAGCAGCGTACAGGGGGCAATGAACACTGAAGCTTTCTTT. Full variable domain (missing parts from reference TRBV9 and TRBJ1-1): DSGVTQTPKHLITATGQRVTLRCSPRSGDLSVYWYQQSLDQGLQFLIQYYNGEERAKGNILERFSAQQFPDLHSELNLSSLELGDSALYFCASSVQGAMNTEAFFGQGTRLTVV.